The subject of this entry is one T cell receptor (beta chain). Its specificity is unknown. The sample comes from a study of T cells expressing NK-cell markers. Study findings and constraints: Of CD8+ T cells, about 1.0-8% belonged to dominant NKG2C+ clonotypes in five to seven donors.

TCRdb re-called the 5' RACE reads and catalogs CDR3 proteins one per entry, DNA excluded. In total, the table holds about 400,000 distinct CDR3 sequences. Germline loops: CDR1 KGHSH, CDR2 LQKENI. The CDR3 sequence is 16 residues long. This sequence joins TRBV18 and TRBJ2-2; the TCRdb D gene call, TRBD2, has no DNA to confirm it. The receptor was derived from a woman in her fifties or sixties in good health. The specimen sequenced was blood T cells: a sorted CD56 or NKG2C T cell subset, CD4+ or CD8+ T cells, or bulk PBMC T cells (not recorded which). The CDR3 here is CASSRRSASDTGELFF.